Listed here are 16 T cell receptor beta chains from one sample, sequenced in a study of T cell repertoires in cytomegalovirus infection. Each CDR3 protein is one row after TCRdb ran MiXCR on the reads. The repertoire holds 150,000 to 200,000 distinct CDR3 sequences, with roughly a fifth as singletons. Specimen: PBMCs. The receptor set was obtained from a human donor in good health (CMV status not recorded). Some clones in this sample may be carry-over from other donors' samples.

The chain links TRBV7-2 to TRBJ1-5; D remains unclear. The CDR3 covers 15 residues. The germline V gene has CDR1 SGHTA and CDR2 FQGNSA. V was pared by 1 base and J by 3 bases, with 10 bases between. CDR3 bases: TGTGCCAGCAGCTTAGGGTCCCAGGCCAATCAGCCCCAGCATTTT. It yields the protein CASSLGSQANQPQHF.

This clonotype was recorded at least ten times. V usage is TRBV7-2 and J usage is TRBJ2-4; 10 bases match TRBD2. Germline V gene sequence: CDR1 SGHTA, CDR2 FQGNSA. The CDR3 totals 18 residues. The V gene end was trimmed by 0 bases and the J gene end by 0 bases; junction bases not matched to a gene: 5. Here the CDR3 reads CASSLALAGEQAKNIQYF. The CDR3 bases are TGTGCCAGCAGCTTAGCTCTAGCGGGAGAGCAAGCCAAAAACATTCAGTACTTC.

The chain recombines TRBV6-6 with TRBJ1-3, with TRBD1 matching 7 bases. The length of the CDR3 is 16 residues. Germline lookup yields CDR1 MNHNY and CDR2 SVGAGI (reference sequence). The V segment lost 10 bases and the J segment 1 base; nucleotides outside the gene matches: 13. CDR3 nucleotides: TGTGCCACCTTTCCGGGACAGACTAAATCTGGAAACACCATATATTTT. This translates into CATFPGQTKSGNTIYF.

This clonotype was counted ten times or more. The chain combines TRBV5-1 with TRBJ2-5, with TRBD2 identical over 7 bases. The CDR3 consists of 15 residues. In germline, CDR1 is SGHRS, CDR2 YFSETQ. Trimming removed 2 bases from V and 5 bases from J; junction bases left unmatched: 9. CDR3 DNA: TGCGCCAGCAGCTTCGCTATGGGGGGGACGGAGACCCAGTACTTC. Its translation is CASSFAMGGTETQYF.

The chain recombines TRBV11-2 with TRBJ2-3, with TRBD2 identical over 9 bases. The CDR3 has 16 amino acids. The V gene's germline CDR1 is SGHAT and CDR2 FQNNGV. V trimming: 3 bases; J trimming: 3 bases; junction bases outside the gene matches: 7. CDR3 protein: CASSLQGLAKTDTQYF. Here the CDR3 DNA reads TGTGCCAGCAGCTTGCAGGGACTAGCTAAAACAGATACGCAGTATTTT.

The sample holds a few counts of this clonotype. The CDR3, as DNA: TGTGCCAGCAGCTTAGACGGTAATGAAAAACTGTTTTTT. It encodes CASSLDGNEKLFF. This chain links TRBV7-2 with TRBJ1-4, with D unresolved. The CDR3 spans 13 residues. V lost 1 base, J lost 4 bases, and 4 bases lay in between. Germline values: CDR1 SGHTA, CDR2 FQGNSA.

This clonotype came up a few times. V is TRBV29-1 and J is TRBJ1-2; TRBD1 is a possible D gene (6 bases). The CDR3 runs to 12 residues. Per the germline V gene, CDR1 is SQVTM and CDR2 is ANQGSEA. The V end lost 7 bases, the J end lost 4 bases, and 13 bases lay between the germline ends. CDR3 protein: CSAVTGSYGYTF. The CDR3 DNA reads as TGCAGCGCTGTGACAGGTTCCTATGGCTACACCTTC.

This clonotype was found a few times. This chain connects TRBV29-1 to TRBJ2-1; no clear D. This CDR3 is built from 14 residues. V was clipped by 4 bases and J by 4 bases, with 14 bases between them. Germline assignment: CDR1 SQVTM and CDR2 ANQGSEA. The CDR3 DNA is TGCAGCGTTGTCCGCGTTATCTCGTACAATGAGCAGTTCTTC. The encoded protein is CSVVRVISYNEQFF.

This clonotype was seen at least ten times. J is TRBJ2-1 and V is TRBV6-6, with 14 bases that match TRBD2. CDR1 is MNHNY, CDR2 SVGAGI, per germline (reference sequence). This CDR3 contains 16 residues. V shed 7 bases and J 5 bases; nucleotides not matched to a gene: 7. The CDR3 nucleotides read TGTGCCAGCATCGGGACTAGCGGGGGAAAACACAATGAGCAGTTCTTC. This translates into CASIGTSGGKHNEQFF.

This clonotype was counted between two and nine times. The genes are TRBV12-5 and TRBJ2-1, with D possibly matching TRBD2 (7 bases). Germline assignment: CDR1 LGHNT and CDR2 FRNRAP. Between the trimmed V and J ends, which lost 3 bases and 9 bases, there was a span of 18 bases. CDR3 size: 15 residues. In DNA, the CDR3 is TGTGCTAGTGGTTTCGCGGGGGCCCGCTCCCTTGAGCAGTTCTTC. Protein sequence: CASGFAGARSLEQFF.

This clonotype was seen a few times. The chain links TRBV29-1 to TRBJ1-2; D is perhaps TRBD1 (5 bases). There are 11 residues in the CDR3. Germline lookup yields CDR1 SQVTM and CDR2 ANQGSEA. V lost 4 bases and J lost 6, with 9 bases in between. As DNA, the CDR3 is TGCAGCGTTGGGGGGACGGATGGCTACACCTTC. Its protein product is CSVGGTDGYTF.

V usage is TRBV5-1 and J usage is TRBJ2-1; TRBD1 matches 7 bases. The junction had 8 bases not matched to a gene; V was cut back by 0 bases and J by 2 bases. Germline loops: CDR1 SGHRS, CDR2 YFSETQ. CDR3 size: 17 residues. The CDR3 here is CASSLVGGKSPYNEQFF. In DNA form, the CDR3 reads TGCGCCAGCAGCTTGGTAGGGGGCAAGAGCCCCTACAATGAGCAGTTCTTC.

A remark on this clonotype: One end of the junction does not line up with germline, which may come from a read error. V and J are TRBV6-1 and TRBJ1-1; tentatively, D is TRBD1 (6 bases). The CDR3 loop spans 16 amino acids. Germline V gene data show CDR1 as MNHNS and CDR2 as SASEGT. Here the CDR3 reads CASRRWDTTMNTEAFF. In DNA, the CDR3 is TGCGCCAGCAGGAGATGGGACACGACTATGAACACTGAAGCTTTCTTT.

The table lists this clonotype with many counts. For the CDR3, the DNA is TGTGCCAGCAGCACATTTGGGACCGCTCCTGGAAACACCATATATTTT. Translating it yields CASSTFGTAPGNTIYF. The chain links TRBV6-6 to TRBJ1-3, with D possibly TRBD1 on 5 matching bases. Trimming cost V 6 bases and J 2 bases, with 17 bases left between them. CDR3 size: 16 residues. Germline-derived CDR1 and CDR2 are MNHNY and SVGAGI (reference sequence).

This chain uses TRBV6-2 or TRBV6-3 with TRBJ2-4; D remains unclear. The CDR3 runs to 12 residues. Per the germline V gene, CDR1 is MNHEY and CDR2 is SVGEGT. With 5 bases removed from V and 8 bases from J, the gap between germline ends came to 10 bases. CDR3 DNA: TGTGCCAGCAGTCAACCTCGGGACATTCAGTACTTC. This translates into CASSQPRDIQYF.

This chain links TRBV6-5 with TRBJ1-2; D not resolved. The CDR3 is made up of 12 amino acids. Germline lookup yields CDR1 MNHEY and CDR2 SVGAGI. Trimming took off 2 bases at V and 8 bases at J, with 9 bases between the two ends. The CDR3 sequence: CASSYGEGGYTF. The CDR3 DNA is TGTGCCAGCAGTTACGGGGAGGGCGGCTACACCTTC.